This TCR beta chain is from a study of blood T cell repertoires in COVID-19. Across the whole study: The study drew acute and convalescent COVID-19 samples from the United States, Italy and Spain. The analysed material was cDNA or gDNA that came from T cells, B-cell-depleted T cells, or PBMCs.

This clone appeared once. Methods used by the authors: Reference gene primer amplification yielded estimated nucleated cell counts. Repertoires were generated with immunoSEQ multiplex PCR, while TCRdb's copy carries only in-frame clones and drops some. V, J and clone size derive from that table, while D and trimming were established from the DNA sequence. The sample carries around 110,000 clones, about 70% recorded once. The receptor was derived from a human donor with acute or convalescent COVID-19. The donor label of this sample is uncertain. Material for sequencing was peripheral blood.

Here the CDR3 DNA reads TGTGCCAGCAGTAGAACCAGGAGGTCCTATGGCTACACCTTC. It codes for CASSRTRRSYGYTF. V gene TRBV6-5 combines with J gene TRBJ1-2; D is uncertain. Germline values: CDR1 MNHEY, CDR2 SVGAGI. V lost 5 bases to trimming and J lost 4 bases, with 14 bases between them. The CDR3 runs 14 residues.